The 10 T cell receptor beta chains presented below share a single source sample, sequenced in a study of T cell repertoires in cytomegalovirus infection. From the reads, TCRdb called clonotypes with MiXCR, one entry per CDR3 protein. The sample contains under 600,000 distinct CDR3 sequences, approximately 15% of which appear only once. Input material: CD8+ T cells from PBMCs. All receptors come from a human donor in good health (CMV status not recorded). Some clones in this sample may be carry-over from other donors' samples.

This clonotype was detected many times. The V gene is TRBV11-2, the J gene TRBJ2-2; 16 bases are a match to TRBD2. The length of the CDR3 is 19 residues. The trim removed 4 bases at V and 3 bases at J, leaving 8 bases unmatched. From germline, CDR1 is SGHAT and CDR2 FQNNGV. The CDR3 DNA reads as TGTGCCAGCAGCTCGGGACTAGCGGGGGGGCCAGACGACACCGGGGAGCTGTTTTTT. Translation gives CASSSGLAGGPDDTGELFF.

The rearrangement joins TRBV5-4 to TRBJ1-1; TRBD1 aligns across 8 bases. The CDR3 sequence is 15 residues long. The J segment lost 3 bases and the V segment lost 4 bases, leaving 8 bases of the junction unmatched. Germline values: CDR1 SGHNT, CDR2 YYREEE (reference sequence). The CDR3 sequence: CASSDQGAADTEAFF. The CDR3 DNA sequence: TGTGCCAGCAGCGATCAGGGGGCTGCAGACACTGAAGCTTTCTTT.

This clonotype was observed at least ten times. V gene TRBV5-5 combines with J gene TRBJ2-5; no firm D call. Trimming took off 0 bases at V and 1 base at J, with 10 bases between the two ends. Germline loops: CDR1 SGHKS, CDR2 YYEKEE (reference sequence). CDR3 length: 15 amino acids. The CDR3 DNA is TGTGCCAGCAGCTTGGAAGGGTATGGCCAAGAGACCCAGTACTTC. It specifies CASSLEGYGQETQYF.

The rearrangement links TRBV29-1 to TRBJ2-2; possibly TRBD2 for D (6 bases). The CDR3 runs to 13 residues. V was clipped by 4 bases and J by 0 bases, with 6 bases between them. Germline lookup yields CDR1 SQVTM and CDR2 ANQGSEA. CDR3 in amino acids: CSVAGANTGELFF. The DNA of the CDR3 is TGCAGCGTTGCGGGGGCGAACACCGGGGAGCTGTTTTTT.

CDR3 bases: TGTGCCATCAGTGAGTCCGTTAGCGGGATTAACACCGGGGAGCTGTTTTTT. It yields the protein CAISESVSGINTGELFF. This chain uses TRBV10-3 with TRBJ2-2, with TRBD2 matching over 8 bases. Germline assignment: CDR1 ENHRY and CDR2 SYGVKD. This CDR3 region has 17 residues. With V trimmed by 0 bases and J by 2 bases, 5 bases remained unmatched.

The rearrangement uses TRBV12-3 or TRBV12-4 and TRBJ1-2, with a weak D call TRBD1 (5 bases). The CDR3 is made up of 15 amino acids. Deletions cut 0 bases from V and 5 bases from J, with 13 bases between. The CDR3 protein is CASSLAPGARYGYTF. CDR3 DNA: TGTGCCAGCAGTTTAGCGCCTGGGGCTAGGTATGGCTACACCTTC.

About this clonotype itself: Since a much larger clone is just one base distant, this may be a read error. The rearrangement links TRBV12-3 or TRBV12-4 to TRBJ2-6; D unresolved. CDR3 length: 13 amino acids. V lost 8 bases to trimming and J lost 5 bases, with 10 bases between them. The CDR3 spells CASSVVWANVLTF. The CDR3 nucleotides are TGTGCCAGCTCTGTGGTTTGGGCCAACGTCCTGACTTTC.

This rearrangement joins TRBV19 to TRBJ1-6; D not certain. Germline CDR1 reads LNHDA; CDR2 reads SQIVND (reference sequence). Trimming cost V 0 bases and J 5 bases, with 2 bases left between them. This CDR3 has 13 residues. CDR3 loop: CASSIEDNSPLHF. The DNA of the CDR3 is TGTGCCAGTAGTATAGAGGATAATTCACCCCTCCACTTT.

This clonotype was detected a few times. The CDR3, as DNA: TGTGCCAGCAGCGTAGAAAGGGTTAACACTGAAGCTTTCTTT. It yields the protein CASSVERVNTEAFF. The chain employs TRBV9 and TRBJ1-1, with D uncertain. The ends were cut back, 0 bases at V and 2 bases at J, with 8 bases in the middle. The CDR3 spans 14 residues. CDR1 is SGDLS, CDR2 YYNGEE, per germline.

This clonotype has just a few counts. The chain has TRBV30 and TRBJ1-1; D perhaps matches TRBD1 (5 bases). This CDR3 is 13 amino acids long. Germline V gene lookup returns CDR1 GTSNPN and CDR2 SVGIG (reference sequence). V was pared by 0 bases and J by 4 bases, with 9 bases between. The CDR3 DNA follows: TGTGCCTGGAGTGTGGCGGGGGGCACTGAAGCTTTCTTT. Its protein is CAWSVAGGTEAFF.